These 28 T cell receptor beta chains originate from one sample sequenced in a study of T cell responses to AZD1222 COVID-19 vaccine. Clones were read by immunoSEQ multiplex PCR, and TCRdb kept only the in-frame ones, dropping some. The table lists some 97,000 clones, approximately 90% of them singletons. The sample consisted of peripheral blood, taken on day 0 of AZD1222 vaccination. The receptors come from an adult in good health.

V gene TRBV9 combines with J gene TRBJ1-1, with D hard to call. This CDR3 has 15 amino acids. Germline V gene sequence: CDR1 SGDLS, CDR2 YYNGEE. The V gene lost 3 bases and the J gene lost 0 bases, with 12 bases spanning the gap. In DNA, the CDR3 is TGTGCCAGCAGCGCCGGTGACATCATGAACACTGAAGCTTTCTTT. It yields the protein CASSAGDIMNTEAFF. Together with reference TRBV9 and TRBJ1-1, the CDR3 gives the full variable domain: DSGVTQTPKHLITATGQRVTLRCSPRSGDLSVYWYQQSLDQGLQFLIQYYNGEERAKGNILERFSAQQFPDLHSELNLSSLELGDSALYFCASSAGDIMNTEAFFGQGTRLTVV.

The V gene is TRBV7-3, the J gene TRBJ2-5, with 8 bases fitting TRBD1. The V and J ends lost 2 bases and 6 bases, in that order; junction bases with no gene match: 8. Germline values: CDR1 SGHTA, CDR2 FQGTGA. The CDR3 length is 15 residues. CDR3 amino acids: CASSLFAGGAKTQYF. The CDR3 nucleotides read TGTGCCAGCAGCTTATTCGCAGGGGGCGCGAAGACCCAGTACTTC.

J is TRBJ1-4 and V is TRBV14, with D perhaps matching TRBD1 (5 bases). The CDR3 length is 16 residues. Trimming took 6 bases from V and 2 from J, leaving 16 bases between them. Germline values: CDR1 SGHDN, CDR2 FVKESK. CDR3 bases: TGTGCCAGCAGTCACGGTTGGGGGTCTACTAATGAAAAACTGTTTTTT. Its translation is CASSHGWGSTNEKLFF.

The J gene is TRBJ1-1, the V gene TRBV6-2 or TRBV6-3; D unresolved. The CDR3 has 14 amino acids. The V gene lost 0 bases and the J gene lost 3 bases, with 8 bases spanning the gap. Per the germline V gene, CDR1 is MNHEY and CDR2 is SVGEGT. The DNA of the CDR3 is TGTGCCAGCAGTTACTCGCCGGGCTACACTGAAGCTTTCTTT. It yields the protein CASSYSPGYTEAFF.

This rearrangement joins TRBV19 to TRBJ1-1; D ambiguous. Germline assignment: CDR1 LNHDA and CDR2 SQIVND (reference sequence). The ends were cut back, 9 bases at V and 4 bases at J, with 15 bases in the middle. There are 13 residues in the CDR3. The DNA for the CDR3 is TGTGCCAGCGTAGGGATCCGGGGCACTGAAGCTTTCTTT. It encodes CASVGIRGTEAFF.

This clone was seen a single time. The chain uses TRBV11-3 and TRBJ2-3, with TRBD2 matching over 7 bases. CDR3 length equals 14 residues. Germline lookup yields CDR1 SGHNT and CDR2 YENEEA. Trimming took 5 bases from V and 2 from J; bases not matched to a gene: 4. The CDR3 DNA is TGTGCCAGCAGCCCTGGGGACTACACAGATACGCAGTATTTT. Its translation is CASSPGDYTDTQYF.

V gene TRBV23-1 combines with J gene TRBJ1-4; D gene ambiguous. TRBV23-1 is an ORF, and what it does is uncertain. This CDR3 contains 12 residues. The germline V and J ends were trimmed by 0 bases and 8 bases, with 4 bases remaining between them. As DNA, the CDR3 is TGCGCCAGCAGTCAATCGGGCGAAAAACTGTTTTTT. Its protein is CASSQSGEKLFF.

The chain has TRBV6-2 or TRBV6-3 and TRBJ1-1; D is ambiguous. The CDR3 is 14 amino acids. Germline CDR1 is MNHEY and CDR2 is SVGEGT. Trimming removed 5 bases at V and 3 bases at J, with 13 bases between. The CDR3 protein is CASSMGPAHTEAFF. CDR3 sequence (DNA): TGTGCCAGCAGTATGGGCCCTGCCCACACTGAAGCTTTCTTT.

The chain uses TRBV19 and TRBJ2-7, with 9 bases lining up with TRBD1. The CDR3 loop spans 16 amino acids. The J segment lost 3 bases and the V segment lost 4 bases, leaving 10 bases of the junction unmatched. Germline lookup yields CDR1 LNHDA and CDR2 SQIVND (reference sequence). The CDR3 coding sequence is TGTGCCAGTAGTACCCTCTGGGGGACAGGGAACTACGAGCAGTACTTC. Translation gives CASSTLWGTGNYEQYF.

This chain links TRBV18 with TRBJ2-2; the match to TRBD1 covers 7 bases. Per the germline V gene, CDR1 is KGHSH and CDR2 is LQKENI. The CDR3 runs 13 residues. J lost 6 bases, V lost 6 bases, and 4 bases had no gene match. The CDR3 sequence is CASSRQGSGELFF. CDR3 DNA sequence: TGTGCCAGCTCCCGACAGGGTTCCGGGGAGCTGTTTTTT.

The V and J genes are TRBV7-9 and TRBJ1-5; D call uncertain. CDR3 length equals 16 residues. Trimming stripped 0 bases from V and 6 bases from J, with 15 bases between. From germline, CDR1 is SEHNR and CDR2 FQNEAQ (reference sequence). The CDR3 loop is CASSLALLGKGQPQHF. The CDR3 DNA reads as TGTGCCAGCAGCTTAGCGCTGTTAGGGAAGGGTCAGCCCCAGCATTTT. The full variable domain, in which reference TRBV7-9 and TRBJ1-5 provide the parts outside the CDR3, is DTGVSQNPRHKITKRGQNVTFRCDPISEHNRLYWYRQTLGQGPEFLTYFQNEAQLEKSRLLSDRFSAERPKGSFSTLEIQRTEQGDSAMYLCASSLALLGKGQPQHFGDGTRLSIL.

The chain is built from TRBV5-1 and TRBJ1-2; 7 bases fit TRBD1. This CDR3 region has 14 residues. V dropped 2 bases and J dropped 3; count of bases not matched to a gene: 4. Germline CDR1 is SGHRS and CDR2 is YFSETQ. CDR3 sequence: CASSFVTGDYGYTF. Here the CDR3 DNA reads TGCGCCAGCAGCTTTGTAACAGGGGACTATGGCTACACCTTC.

This chain uses TRBV11-2 with TRBJ2-7, with 7 bases fitting TRBD1. This CDR3 is 16 amino acids long. Germline lookup yields CDR1 SGHAT and CDR2 FQNNGV. Trimming took 0 bases from V and 3 from J; bases not matched to a gene: 8. The CDR3 sequence: CASSLDSGTASYEQYF. In DNA form, the CDR3 reads TGTGCCAGCAGCTTAGACTCGGGGACAGCCAGCTACGAGCAGTACTTC.

The chain uses TRBV11-3 and TRBJ2-7; possibly TRBD1 or TRBD2 for D (5 bases each). The CDR3 has 15 amino acids. The V end was cut by 3 bases, the J end by 0 bases, with 12 bases between. CDR1 and CDR2 (germline): SGHNT, YENEEA. This CDR3 is CASSFRHGTSYEQYF. CDR3 DNA sequence: TGTGCCAGCAGCTTTAGACACGGGACCTCCTACGAGCAGTACTTC.

The rearrangement uses TRBV4-2 and TRBJ1-4; no definite D call. This CDR3 contains 16 residues. Germline CDR1 LGHNA, CDR2 YNFKEQ. The V end was cut by 3 bases, the J end by 10 bases, with 21 bases between. The CDR3 protein is CASSHWRTAEEGKLFF. The DNA for the CDR3 is TGTGCCAGCAGCCATTGGAGGACGGCGGAGGAGGGAAAACTGTTTTTT.

A single count supports this clone. The chain combines TRBV15 with TRBJ1-3; no clear D. This CDR3 contains 16 residues. Germline CDR1 and CDR2: LNHNV and YYDKDF (reference sequence). With 0 bases removed from V and 0 bases from J, the gap between germline ends came to 9 bases. The CDR3 DNA sequence: TGTGCCACCAGCAGAGATGGACTGATCTCTGGAAACACCATATATTTT. Translated, it gives CATSRDGLISGNTIYF. The variable domain in full, completed from reference TRBV15 and TRBJ1-3, reads DAMVIQNPRYQVTQFGKPVTLSCSQTLNHNVMYWYQQKSSQAPKLLFHYYDKDFNNEADTPDNFQSRRPNTSFCFLDIRSPGLGDTAMYLCATSRDGLISGNTIYFGEGSWLTVV.

The rearrangement joins TRBV9 to TRBJ2-5; 13 bases align to TRBD2. V lost 4 bases, J lost 2 bases, and 8 bases stayed unmatched. Germline loops: CDR1 SGDLS, CDR2 YYNGEE. The CDR3 has 17 residues. CDR3 sequence reads: CASSLGLAGATQETQYF. As DNA, the CDR3 is TGTGCCAGCAGCTTAGGACTAGCGGGGGCTACACAAGAGACCCAGTACTTC. The full variable domain, rest sourced from reference TRBV9 and TRBJ2-5, is DSGVTQTPKHLITATGQRVTLRCSPRSGDLSVYWYQQSLDQGLQFLIQYYNGEERAKGNILERFSAQQFPDLHSELNLSSLELGDSALYFCASSLGLAGATQETQYFGPGTRLLVL.

The J gene is TRBJ1-2, the V gene TRBV7-2; TRBD1 is a possible D gene (5 bases). The CDR3 is 15 residues long. Germline values: CDR1 SGHTA, CDR2 FQGNSA. V lost 3 bases to trimming and J lost 2 bases, with 13 bases between them. CDR3 nucleotides: TGTGCCAGCAGCTTTAGTGGGGCAGTCAACTATGGCTACACCTTC. Residues: CASSFSGAVNYGYTF.

The gene calls are TRBV6-6 and TRBJ1-2, with D maybe TRBD1 (5 bases). The CDR3 loop spans 13 amino acids. Germline lookup yields CDR1 MNHNY and CDR2 SVGAGI (reference sequence). V gave up 6 bases and J gave up 4 bases, with 12 bases separating them. CDR3 nucleotides: TGTGCCAGCAGAATCAGGGAGGGCTATGGCTACACCTTC. As protein: CASRIREGYGYTF.

This chain's CDR3 is CASRIVDEQYF. The DNA of the CDR3 is TGTGCCAGCAGAATTGTGGACGAGCAGTACTTC. The gene calls are TRBV2 and TRBJ2-7, with unresolved D. Germline CDR1 is SNHLY and CDR2 is FYNNEI. Trimming stripped 6 bases from V and 5 bases from J, with 8 bases between. This CDR3 spans 11 amino acids.

The chain has TRBV9 and TRBJ1-2, with D unclear. CDR3 length: 13 amino acids. Germline CDR1 SGDLS, CDR2 YYNGEE. The V and J ends lost 1 base and 4 bases respectively, with 8 bases between them. The CDR3 loop reads CASSVSETYGYTF. CDR3 DNA sequence: TGTGCCAGCAGCGTATCGGAGACCTATGGCTACACCTTC. Based on the CDR3 plus reference TRBV9 and TRBJ1-2, the full variable domain is DSGVTQTPKHLITATGQRVTLRCSPRSGDLSVYWYQQSLDQGLQFLIQYYNGEERAKGNILERFSAQQFPDLHSELNLSSLELGDSALYFCASSVSETYGYTFGSGTRLTVV.

The genes are TRBV7-8 and TRBJ2-7; possible D gene TRBD1, 5 bases. CDR1 is SGHVS and CDR2 is FQNEAQ in the germline V gene. CDR3 size: 13 residues. The V end lost 5 bases, the J end lost 2 bases, and 10 bases lay between the germline ends. The CDR3 reads CASSRTGPYEQYF. CDR3 bases: TGTGCCAGCAGCCGAACAGGACCCTACGAGCAGTACTTC.

This clone has a handful of counts. The chain uses TRBV6-4 and TRBJ1-1, with 7 bases identical to TRBD1. The CDR3 contains 13 residues. Losses at the gene ends were 6 bases for V and 3 bases for J; bases not matched to a gene: 4. The germline CDR1 and CDR2 sequences are MRHNA and SNTAGT. The CDR3 loop reads CASSRDSYTEAFF. CDR3 DNA: TGTGCCAGCAGCCGGGACAGCTACACTGAAGCTTTCTTT.

This chain connects TRBV4-2 to TRBJ1-5; 7 bases are shared with TRBD1. Germline V gene sequence: CDR1 LGHNA, CDR2 YNFKEQ. The CDR3 runs 13 residues. Unmatched junction bases numbered 5, after V lost 3 bases and J lost 9 bases. The CDR3 nucleotides are TGTGCCAGCAGCCAGACAGGGCTATGGCCCCAGCATTTT. Translation: CASSQTGLWPQHF.

The rearrangement links TRBV6-5 to TRBJ2-1; D could derive from TRBD1 or TRBD2 (5 bases each). Per germline, CDR1 MNHEY and CDR2 SVGAGI. The length of the CDR3 is 15 residues. V gave up 2 bases and J gave up 2 bases, with 10 bases separating them. This CDR3 reads CASSYTGPTYNEQFF. The CDR3 bases are TGTGCCAGCAGTTACACGGGGCCAACCTACAATGAGCAGTTCTTC.

This chain links TRBV5-1 with TRBJ1-1; no definite D call. Deletions cut 1 base from V and 1 base from J, with 11 bases between. The CDR3 runs 15 residues. Germline-derived CDR1 and CDR2 are SGHRS and YFSETQ. Written as DNA, the CDR3 is TGCGCCAGCAGCTTGTTGAGGCAAGCGAACACTGAAGCTTTCTTT. Residues: CASSLLRQANTEAFF.

CDR3 amino acids: CASSLVPGVYEQYF. CDR3 DNA sequence: TGTGCCAGCAGCTTAGTACCGGGGGTTTACGAGCAGTACTTC. The chain combines TRBV7-9 with TRBJ2-7; D is perhaps TRBD2 (6 bases). In germline, CDR1 is SEHNR, CDR2 FQNEAQ (reference sequence). V dropped 1 base and J dropped 4 bases, with 11 bases sitting between them. The CDR3 runs 14 residues.

The chain links TRBV25-1 to TRBJ1-3; TRBD1 agrees at 8 bases. The CDR3 is 15 amino acids. V gave up 5 bases and J gave up 0 bases; unmatched junction bases: 3. Germline-derived CDR1 and CDR2 are MGHDK and SYGVNS. For the CDR3, the DNA is TGTGCCAGCAGTTTTGGACAGGGCTCTGGAAACACCATATATTTT. It codes for CASSFGQGSGNTIYF.